Listed here are 28 T cell receptor beta chains from one sample, sequenced in a study of blood T cell repertoires in COVID-19. TCRdb's copy holds only in-frame clones and misses some; the assay was immunoSEQ multiplex PCR. This table has about 150,000 clones, 80% appearing once. The sequencing sample was made of peripheral blood. These receptors all come from a woman between 50 and 59 years old with acute or convalescent COVID-19.

This clone came up a few times. The gene calls are TRBV19 and TRBJ1-1, with D hard to call. V gave up 4 bases and J gave up 1 base, with 10 bases separating them. Germline values: CDR1 LNHDA, CDR2 SQIVND (reference sequence). The CDR3 length is 14 residues. CDR3 nucleotides: TGTGCCAGTAGTAGGGAGACTGAGAACACTGAAGCTTTCTTT. Protein: CASSRETENTEAFF. The full variable domain, completed using reference TRBV19 and TRBJ1-1, is DGGITQSPKYLFRKEGQNVTLSCEQNLNHDAMYWYRQDPGQGLRLIYYSQIVNDFQKGDIAEGYSVSREKKESFPLTVTSAQKNPTAFYLCASSRETENTEAFFGQGTRLTVV.

CDR3 sequence: CASSPGGLVNTEAFF. The CDR3 coding sequence is TGTGCCAGCAGCCCAGGGGGCTTGGTGAACACTGAAGCTTTCTTT. The chain has TRBV9 and TRBJ1-1; TRBD1 matches at 8 bases. The ends lost 4 bases at V and 0 bases at J; junction bases unmatched: 5. This CDR3 has 15 residues. From germline, CDR1 is SGDLS and CDR2 YYNGEE. Full variable domain (missing parts from reference TRBV9 and TRBJ1-1): DSGVTQTPKHLITATGQRVTLRCSPRSGDLSVYWYQQSLDQGLQFLIQYYNGEERAKGNILERFSAQQFPDLHSELNLSSLELGDSALYFCASSPGGLVNTEAFFGQGTRLTVV.

The rearrangement links TRBV2 to TRBJ2-7, with 9 nucleotides matching TRBD1. Germline loops: CDR1 SNHLY, CDR2 FYNNEI. Trimming at V came to 5 bases and at J to 9 bases, leaving 5 bases not matched to a gene. There are 12 residues in the CDR3. CDR3 protein: CASSTTGGGQYF. The CDR3 region has the DNA TGTGCCAGCAGTACTACAGGGGGCGGGCAGTACTTC.

The chain has TRBV19 and TRBJ1-1; a weak D match, TRBD1 (5 bases). Trimming left V 7 bases short and J 1 base short, with 16 bases between. Germline V gene sequence: CDR1 LNHDA, CDR2 SQIVND (reference sequence). This CDR3 is built from 15 residues. This CDR3 is CASKVGGGTNTEAFF. For the CDR3, the DNA is TGTGCCAGTAAGGTGGGTGGAGGGACGAACACTGAAGCTTTCTTT.

This rearrangement joins TRBV19 to TRBJ2-3; 10 nucleotides agree with TRBD1. The CDR3 has 15 amino acids. Germline V CDR1 and CDR2: LNHDA, SQIVND (reference sequence). Trimming removed 5 bases from V and 5 bases from J; junction bases left unmatched: 7. The CDR3 DNA follows: TGTGCCAGTAGTGCCCGGGACAGGGGTGAAGATACGCAGTATTTT. Its translation: CASSARDRGEDTQYF.

This clone was observed a few times. The genes are TRBV5-1 and TRBJ1-1; D is uncertain. V lost 5 bases to trimming and J lost 0 bases, with 11 bases between them. The CDR3 covers 14 residues. Germline V gene sequence: CDR1 SGHRS, CDR2 YFSETQ. The CDR3 loop is CASSADNVNTEAFF. CDR3 DNA: TGCGCCAGCAGTGCAGACAATGTGAACACTGAAGCTTTCTTT. Full variable domain (missing parts from reference TRBV5-1 and TRBJ1-1): KAGVTQTPRYLIKTRGQQVTLSCSPISGHRSVSWYQQTPGQGLQFLFEYFSETQRNKGNFPGRFSGRQFSNSRSEMNVSTLELGDSALYLCASSADNVNTEAFFGQGTRLTVV.

The V call is TRBV18, the J call TRBJ2-3; possible D gene TRBD1, 5 bases. The CDR3 is made up of 11 amino acids. V lost 2 bases and J 14 bases, leaving 11 bases between the germline ends. The V gene's germline CDR1 is KGHSH and CDR2 LQKENI. The CDR3 nucleotides are TGTGCCAGCTCACCAGGGCAGGGTCTGTATTTT. Its protein product is CASSPGQGLYF.

The J gene is TRBJ1-4, the V gene TRBV14, with D unresolved. The CDR3 is 17 residues long. The V gene's germline CDR1 is SGHDN and CDR2 FVKESK. Trimming removed 6 bases from V and 0 bases from J, with 17 bases in between. The chain's CDR3 is CASSPLFEPATNEKLFF. The CDR3 DNA follows: TGTGCCAGCAGTCCACTATTCGAACCGGCAACTAATGAAAAACTGTTTTTT.

This clone was detected once. This chain joins TRBV9 and TRBJ1-2; D is ambiguous. The CDR3 has 15 residues. Germline lookup yields CDR1 SGDLS and CDR2 YYNGEE. V shed 4 bases and J shed 3 bases, with 16 bases lying between them. In DNA, the CDR3 is TGTGCCAGCAGCCCCCGGTTGGAGGCCCACTATGGCTACACCTTC. Translated, it gives CASSPRLEAHYGYTF.

The chain carries TRBV24-1 and TRBJ2-1; D uncertain. Trimming pared 9 bases from V and 1 base from J, leaving 15 bases between. Germline V gene data show CDR1 as KGHDR and CDR2 as SFDVKD. CDR3 size: 15 residues. CDR3 sequence reads: CATAGVVGSYNEQFF. CDR3 sequence (DNA): TGTGCCACCGCCGGAGTTGTTGGATCCTACAATGAGCAGTTCTTC.

This chain links TRBV28 with TRBJ1-1; D gene unclear. The germline V gene encodes CDR1 MDHEN and CDR2 SYDVKM. Trimming took 6 bases from V and 1 from J, leaving 12 bases between them. This CDR3 spans 14 amino acids. The DNA for the CDR3 is TGTGCCAGCAGCTCTCCCTCAGAGAACACTGAAGCTTTCTTT. It yields the protein CASSSPSENTEAFF.

This chain connects TRBV4-3 to TRBJ2-2; TRBD1 agrees at 8 bases. The trim removed 2 bases at V and 0 bases at J, leaving 2 bases unmatched. This CDR3 has 16 amino acids. Germline V lookup: CDR1 LGHNA, CDR2 YSLEER. CDR3: CASSQQTGANTGELFF. The CDR3 DNA is TGCGCCAGCAGCCAACAGACAGGGGCGAACACCGGGGAGCTGTTTTTT.

With respect to this clone: The germline gene is not matched at one end of the junction; a read error may be the cause. The chain links TRBV7-2 to TRBJ2-2, with D unresolved. This CDR3 has 13 residues. The germline V gene has CDR1 SGHTA and CDR2 FQGNSA. The CDR3 sequence: CASRLARSGELFF. In nucleotides, the CDR3 is TGTGCCAGCAGATTAGCCCGTAGCGGGGAGCTGTTTTTT. The full variable domain, rest sourced from reference TRBV7-2 and TRBJ2-2, is GAGVSQSPSNKVTEKGKDVELRCDPISGHTALYWYRQSLGQGLEFLIYFQGNSAPDKSGLPSDRFSAERTGGSVSTLTIQRTQQEDSAVYLCASRLARSGELFFGEGSRLTVL.

The genes are TRBV7-2 and TRBJ1-5, with D tentatively TRBD1 (5 bases). The CDR3 is 17 amino acids. The germline gives CDR1 SGHTA, CDR2 FQGNSA. V was shortened by 2 bases and J by 1 base, with 15 bases between the two germline ends. CDR3 sequence: CASSLRLQGASNQPQHF. The CDR3 DNA reads TGTGCCAGCAGCTTAAGACTTCAGGGCGCGAGCAATCAGCCCCAGCATTTT. The variable domain in full, completed from reference TRBV7-2 and TRBJ1-5, reads GAGVSQSPSNKVTEKGKDVELRCDPISGHTALYWYRQSLGQGLEFLIYFQGNSAPDKSGLPSDRFSAERTGGSVSTLTIQRTQQEDSAVYLCASSLRLQGASNQPQHFGDGTRLSIL.

V usage is TRBV12-3 or TRBV12-4 and J usage is TRBJ1-1, with D possibly matching TRBD1 (5 bases). The length of the CDR3 is 13 residues. V was trimmed by 4 bases and J by 4 bases, leaving 10 bases between them. The CDR3 loop reads CASSYRPGTEAFF. The CDR3 nucleotides read TGTGCCAGCAGTTACAGGCCGGGCACTGAAGCTTTCTTT.

This clone was recorded a few times. The chain recombines TRBV28 with TRBJ1-5; weak D call: TRBD1 (5 bases). The germline V and J ends were trimmed by 2 bases and 14 bases, with 22 bases remaining between them. The CDR3 extends over 15 amino acids. Germline V gives CDR1 MDHEN, CDR2 SYDVKM. The CDR3 DNA follows: TGTGCCAGCAGTTTACTCGATCAAGGGCAGGGTGATAAGCATTTT. This sequence encodes CASSLLDQGQGDKHF.

The genes are TRBV24-1 and TRBJ2-2; possibly TRBD2 for D (6 bases). Trimming stripped 12 bases from V and 6 bases from J, with 22 bases between. The CDR3 loop spans 15 amino acids. The V gene's germline CDR1 is KGHDR and CDR2 SFDVKD. The CDR3 here is CASSVDGGRPGELFF. The DNA of the CDR3 is TGTGCCTCTTCGGTAGACGGAGGGCGCCCCGGGGAGCTGTTTTTT.

This clone was detected only once. This chain uses TRBV19 with TRBJ1-2; TRBD1 is a possible D gene (5 bases). Germline V CDR1 and CDR2: LNHDA, SQIVND (reference sequence). This CDR3 has 16 amino acids. The ends were cut back, 7 bases at V and 4 bases at J, with 22 bases in the middle. Here the CDR3 reads CASTKSLGGIVYGYTF. CDR3 nucleotides: TGTGCCAGTACCAAGAGCTTGGGGGGTATCGTCTATGGCTACACCTTC.

The chain is built from TRBV28 and TRBJ1-1, with 7 bases that match TRBD1. The V segment lost 5 bases and the J segment 4 bases; nucleotides outside the gene matches: 1. The length of the CDR3 is 12 residues. Per the germline V gene, CDR1 is MDHEN and CDR2 is SYDVKM. CDR3 sequence: CASSQGGTEAFF. DNA for the CDR3: TGTGCCAGCAGTCAGGGGGGCACTGAAGCTTTCTTT. The full variable domain, with the rest looked up from reference TRBV28 and TRBJ1-1, is DVKVTQSSRYLVKRTGEKVFLECVQDMDHENMFWYRQDPGLGLRLIYFSYDVKMKEKGDIPEGYSVSREKKERFSLILESASTNQTSMYLCASSQGGTEAFFGQGTRLTVV.

The gene calls are TRBV9 and TRBJ2-3; 7 nucleotides agree with TRBD1. In germline, CDR1 is SGDLS, CDR2 YYNGEE. V lost 6 bases to trimming and J lost 6 bases; unmatched junction nucleotides: 13. The CDR3 runs to 15 residues. Here the CDR3 DNA reads TGTGCCAGCACGCCTAGACAGGGTTCTATGGATACGCAGTATTTT. Its translation is CASTPRQGSMDTQYF.

The chain links TRBV28 to TRBJ1-1; 7 bases are shared with TRBD1. CDR1 and CDR2 from the germline V gene are MDHEN and SYDVKM. The CDR3 runs 16 residues. V was pared by 6 bases and J by 6 bases, with 16 bases of the junction left unmatched. CDR3 in amino acids: CASSLGLAGGASEAFF. In DNA form, the CDR3 reads TGTGCCAGCAGCCTGGGGTTGGCAGGGGGTGCTTCTGAAGCTTTCTTT. Full variable domain (outside the CDR3, taken from reference TRBV28 and TRBJ1-1): DVKVTQSSRYLVKRTGEKVFLECVQDMDHENMFWYRQDPGLGLRLIYFSYDVKMKEKGDIPEGYSVSREKKERFSLILESASTNQTSMYLCASSLGLAGGASEAFFGQGTRLTVV.

The count of this clone is one. The rearrangement joins TRBV30 to TRBJ2-5, with D possibly matching TRBD1 (6 bases). CDR3 length: 15 amino acids. V dropped 2 bases and J dropped 5 bases, with 18 bases sitting between them. CDR1 is GTSNPN, CDR2 SVGIG, per germline (reference sequence). CDR3 loop: CAWSKGDRQRETQYF. The CDR3 DNA follows: TGTGCCTGGAGTAAGGGAGACAGGCAGCGTGAGACCCAGTACTTC. The full variable domain, in which reference TRBV30 and TRBJ2-5 provide the parts outside the CDR3, is SQTIHQWPATLVQPVGSPLSLECTVEGTSNPNLYWYRQAAGRGLQLLFYSVGIGQISSEVPQNLSASRPQDRQFILSSKKLLLSDSGFYLCAWSKGDRQRETQYFGPGTRLLVL.

The V call is TRBV19, the J call TRBJ1-5, with TRBD1 matching 9 bases. Germline V lookup: CDR1 LNHDA, CDR2 SQIVND (reference sequence). The CDR3 contains 18 residues. Germline trimming cut 6 bases from V and 0 bases from J; bases unmatched to any gene: 12. The DNA of the CDR3 is TGTGCCAGTAGCCCACCGACAGGGGGGACCTATAGCAATCAGCCCCAGCATTTT. The encoded protein is CASSPPTGGTYSNQPQHF.

The chain is built from TRBV29-1 and TRBJ1-2, with 12 bases lining up with TRBD1. Germline V lookup: CDR1 SQVTM, CDR2 ANQGSEA. V lost 5 bases, J lost 4 bases, and 8 bases stayed unmatched. This CDR3 comprises 15 residues. The CDR3 DNA reads TGCAGCGTTTGGGACAGGGGGCAAAGATTCTATGGCTACACCTTC. This translates into CSVWDRGQRFYGYTF.

In its sample, this clone was seen a few times. The chain joins TRBV3-1 (or the pseudogene TRBV3-2) to TRBJ1-2; 7 bases align to TRBD1. The germline gives CDR1 LGHDT, CDR2 YNNKEL (reference sequence). The CDR3 has 15 amino acids. The trim removed 0 bases at V and 7 bases at J, leaving 8 bases unmatched. The CDR3 nucleotides read TGTGCCAGCAGCCAAGATTACAGGGGTGGGCCTGGCTACACCTTC. Translated, it gives CASSQDYRGGPGYTF.

V gene TRBV19 combines with J gene TRBJ1-4; TRBD1 is a possible D gene (5 bases). Trimming shortened V by 0 bases and J by 0 bases, and 11 bases separated the two germline ends. This CDR3 region has 17 residues. Germline-derived CDR1 and CDR2 are LNHDA and SQIVND (reference sequence). The CDR3 DNA follows: TGTGCCAGTAGTATAGATCAAGACAGCGCAACTAATGAAAAACTGTTTTTT. Protein product: CASSIDQDSATNEKLFF.

This clone has a handful of counts. V gene TRBV5-1 combines with J gene TRBJ2-5; 11 bases align to TRBD2. The CDR3 has 15 amino acids. The V segment lost 3 bases and the J segment 5 bases; nucleotides outside the gene matches: 6. CDR1 is SGHRS, CDR2 YFSETQ, per germline. CDR3 coding DNA: TGCGCCAGCAGCTCGACTAGCGGGGCCCTGGAGACCCAGTACTTC. Residues: CASSSTSGALETQYF.

As to this clone: The germline gene is not matched at one end of the junction; a read error may be the cause. The chain employs TRBV2 and TRBJ1-2; D might be TRBD1 (5 bases). The CDR3 has 13 amino acids. The germline CDR1 and CDR2 sequences are SNHLY and FYNNEI. CDR3 residues: CASREEGLDGYTF. For the CDR3, the DNA is TGTGCCAGCAGAGAAGAGGGGTTGGATGGCTACACCTTC.